The 30 T cell receptor beta chains listed next were all sequenced from one sample in a study of regulatory T cells in long-lasting Graves disease. The time point here: newly diagnosed GD, antithyroid drugs for less than 3 months. PBMC RNA was the source of the TCR library. iRepertoire HTBI primers and Arm-PCR of CDR3 regions built TCR beta libraries. MiXCR, run by TCRdb on the multiplex PCR reads, gives a single entry per CDR3 protein. The data hold about 560,000 distinct CDR3 sequences, with about 16% observed a single time. This sample also appeared in a second study, on T cells in Graves' hyperthyroidism and ophthalmopathy.

The material sequenced was peripheral blood mononuclear cells (PBMCs), taken at new diagnosis, from a patient treated with antithyroid drugs. Every receptor here comes from a man aged 18 to 29 with Graves disease.

This clonotype was observed at least ten times. The chain joins TRBV2 to TRBJ1-1; unclear D gene. The CDR3 is 13 residues long. Germline V gene lookup returns CDR1 SNHLY and CDR2 FYNNEI. With 8 bases removed from V and 6 bases from J, the gap between germline ends came to 16 bases. CDR3 bases: TGTGCCAGCGCAAAGGAGCGGGAGTCTGAAGCTTTCTTT. It codes for CASAKERESEAFF.

The sample holds many counts of this clonotype. The chain couples TRBV3-1 to TRBJ2-7, with 8 bases matching TRBD1. Trimming took 3 bases from V and 2 from J; bases not matched to a gene: 9. CDR1 and CDR2 (germline): LGHDT, YNNKEL (reference sequence). The CDR3 is 16 amino acids. CDR3 sequence: CASSQLTGTGPYEQYF. The CDR3, as DNA: TGTGCCAGCAGCCAGCTTACCGGGACAGGTCCCTACGAGCAGTACTTC.

This clonotype was counted ten times or more. The chain combines TRBV7-3 with TRBJ2-1; D perhaps matches TRBD2 (6 bases). The germline gives CDR1 SGHTA, CDR2 FQGTGA. This CDR3 has 15 residues. V lost 3 bases and J lost 7, with 16 bases in between. The CDR3 DNA follows: TGTGCCAGCAGCTTTTTGAGGCGGGAAGATAATGAGCAGTTCTTC. Translation gives CASSFLRREDNEQFF.

This clonotype was seen ten or more times. CDR3 DNA: TGCAGTGCTATAGGGACAAGCACAGATACGCAGTATTTT. It yields the protein CSAIGTSTDTQYF. The gene calls are TRBV20-1 and TRBJ2-3; the D gene is possibly TRBD1 (6 bases). There are 13 residues in the CDR3. Germline CDR1 is DFQATT and CDR2 is SNEGSKA (reference sequence). Trimming removed 4 bases from V and 0 bases from J, with 8 bases in between.

In this sample, this clonotype turned up a few times. The rearrangement joins TRBV5-4 to TRBJ2-1; no clear D. V lost 0 bases and J 4 bases, leaving 11 bases between the germline ends. There are 15 residues in the CDR3. Looked up from germline, CDR1 is SGHNT and CDR2 is YYREEE (reference sequence). DNA of the CDR3: TGTGCCAGCAGCTTGGAACCCGAACGGTACAATGAGCAGTTCTTC. It encodes CASSLEPERYNEQFF.

This clonotype was seen repeatedly, ten times or more. The DNA of the CDR3 is TGTGCCAGCAGTGAAGACAGGGGATTCTTCAAATCTGGCTACGAGCAGTACTTC. Translation gives CASSEDRGFFKSGYEQYF. The chain is built from TRBV6-1 and TRBJ2-7, with TRBD1 identical over 7 bases. Germline values: CDR1 MNHNS, CDR2 SASEGT. This CDR3 region has 18 residues. Germline trimming cut 1 base from V and 3 bases from J; bases unmatched to any gene: 15.

There are many counts of this clonotype. A much larger clone differs from this one at a single base, so this may be a read error. This chain uses TRBV12-3 or TRBV12-4 with TRBJ2-2; D ambiguous. V was cut by 5 bases and J by 0 bases, with 1 base left in between. The CDR3 has 12 residues. The CDR3 bases are TGTGCCAGCAGTCCGAACACCGGGGAGCTGTTTTTT. Its protein product is CASSPNTGELFF.

This clonotype occurred many times. This chain connects TRBV11-2 to TRBJ2-7; TRBD2 is a possible D gene (7 bases). The CDR3 spans 12 residues. Trimming took 6 bases from V and 5 from J, leaving 11 bases between them. Germline V CDR1 and CDR2: SGHAT, FQNNGV. CDR3 nucleotides: TGTGCCAGCAGACGGGGGGCCGACGAGCAGTACTTC. As protein: CASRRGADEQYF.

The genes are TRBV12-3 or TRBV12-4 and TRBJ1-2; perhaps TRBD1 as D (5 bases). The V end lost 6 bases, the J end lost 4 bases, and 15 bases lay between the germline ends. The CDR3 loop spans 14 amino acids. The CDR3 reads CASSLFRASYGYTF. The CDR3 bases are TGTGCCAGCAGCCTGTTCAGGGCTAGCTATGGCTACACCTTC.

V is TRBV9 and J is TRBJ2-7; D might be TRBD2 (5 bases). The CDR3 is made up of 15 amino acids. Germline V gene sequence: CDR1 SGDLS, CDR2 YYNGEE. V was cut by 2 bases and J by 0 bases, with 12 bases left in between. This CDR3 reads CASSVEAESSYEQYF. CDR3 in DNA: TGTGCCAGCAGCGTGGAGGCTGAGAGCTCCTACGAGCAGTACTTC.

The sample holds many counts of this clonotype. J is TRBJ1-1 and V is TRBV6-2 or TRBV6-3; D unclear. This CDR3 spans 14 amino acids. Germline CDR1 and CDR2: MNHEY and SVGEGT. V was shortened by 2 bases and J by 0 bases, with 7 bases between the two germline ends. The CDR3 DNA reads TGTGCCAGCAGTTACAACAGTTTGAACACTGAAGCTTTCTTT. It encodes CASSYNSLNTEAFF.

This clonotype was picked up many times. The chain joins TRBV6-2 or TRBV6-3 to TRBJ2-1, with D hard to call. Germline CDR1 MNHEY, CDR2 SVGEGT. The CDR3 sequence is 14 residues long. Trimming removed 0 bases from V and 3 bases from J, with 6 bases in between. CDR3 in amino acids: CASSYSLNYNEQFF. In DNA form, the CDR3 reads TGTGCCAGCAGTTACTCCCTCAACTACAATGAGCAGTTCTTC.

This clonotype has just a few counts. The chain recombines TRBV9 with TRBJ2-7; weak D call: TRBD2 (6 bases). Trimming shortened V by 0 bases and J by 0 bases, and 7 bases separated the two germline ends. The CDR3 loop spans 14 amino acids. Germline-derived CDR1 and CDR2 are SGDLS and YYNGEE. DNA of the CDR3: TGTGCCAGCAGCGTAGGGAGGGCCTCCTACGAGCAGTACTTC. Its protein product is CASSVGRASYEQYF.

On this clonotype: Sequence at one end of the junction differs from germline and may be a read error. This rearrangement joins TRBV7-7 to TRBJ2-2, with D unclear. The CDR3 spans 15 residues. In germline, CDR1 is SSHAT, CDR2 FNYEAQ (reference sequence). In DNA, the CDR3 is TGTGCTAGCAGCTCTTACACTACGAACACCGGGGAGCTGTTTTTT. As protein: CASSSYTTNTGELFF.

This clonotype occurred a few times. This chain uses TRBV7-2 with TRBJ1-5; D not resolved. V lost 1 base and J 7 bases, leaving 14 bases between the germline ends. Germline loops: CDR1 SGHTA, CDR2 FQGNSA. The CDR3 covers 15 residues. Written as DNA, the CDR3 is TGTGCCAGCAGCTTAGGGCTGAACCGGGGACAGCCCCAGCATTTT. Encoded protein: CASSLGLNRGQPQHF.

V usage is TRBV11-3 and J usage is TRBJ2-6; D is undetermined. The V and J ends lost 5 bases and 0 bases respectively, with 17 bases between them. Germline CDR1 is SGHNT and CDR2 is YENEEA. The CDR3 spans 18 residues. This CDR3 is CASSQSRNSPSGANVLTF. In DNA form, the CDR3 reads TGTGCCAGCAGCCAAAGCCGAAACAGTCCCTCTGGGGCCAACGTCCTGACTTTC.

This clonotype was picked up many times. The V and J genes are TRBV11-2 and TRBJ2-1; the D is unclear. V lost 3 bases and J 8 bases, leaving 14 bases between the germline ends. This CDR3 spans 14 amino acids. CDR1 and CDR2 from the germline V gene are SGHAT and FQNNGV. CDR3 sequence reads: CASSFPSSTDEQFF. DNA of the CDR3: TGTGCCAGCAGCTTCCCCTCCTCCACCGATGAGCAGTTCTTC.

On this clonotype: A read error may be the cause here, since a much bigger clone is one base away. The rearrangement joins TRBV29-1 to TRBJ2-7; no clear D gene. The CDR3 is 14 residues long. Germline-derived CDR1 and CDR2 are SQVTM and ANQGSEA. The chain's CDR3 is CSVKEIRVPYEQYF. CDR3 sequence (DNA): TGCAGCGTTAAAGAGATTAGGGTTCCATACGAGCAGTACTTC.

This rearrangement joins TRBV6-2 or TRBV6-3 to TRBJ2-7, with D unresolved. Trimming removed 5 bases at V and 2 bases at J, with 19 bases between. The CDR3 consists of 16 residues. Germline loops: CDR1 MNHEY, CDR2 SVGEGT. This CDR3 reads CASSEASLGRPYEQYF. The CDR3 nucleotides are TGTGCCAGCAGTGAAGCAAGCCTCGGACGGCCCTACGAGCAGTACTTC.

This sequence joins TRBV6-1 and TRBJ1-5; 9 positions agree with TRBD1. Trimming took 7 bases from V and 3 from J; bases not matched to a gene: 7. The CDR3 extends over 15 amino acids. The germline V gene has CDR1 MNHNS and CDR2 SASEGT. As DNA, the CDR3 is TGTGCCAGCAAGCCGACAGGGGGAACCAATCAGCCCCAGCATTTT. This gives the protein CASKPTGGTNQPQHF.

This clonotype was seen a handful of times. The chain has TRBV5-8 and TRBJ1-1, with D uncertain. The germline V and J ends were trimmed by 2 bases and 5 bases, with 19 bases remaining between them. The CDR3 is 16 amino acids. In germline, CDR1 is SGHTS, CDR2 YDEGEE. CDR3 region: CASSFRLNTPRTEAFF. CDR3 DNA sequence: TGTGCCAGCAGCTTCCGCCTTAACACCCCAAGGACTGAAGCTTTCTTT.

The rearrangement uses TRBV3-1 and TRBJ2-2; D tentatively fits TRBD1 or TRBD2 (5 bases each). Germline CDR1 and CDR2: LGHDT and YNNKEL (reference sequence). V lost 0 bases and J lost 4, with 9 bases in between. This CDR3 is 15 amino acids long. CDR3 nucleotides: TGTGCCAGCAGCCAAGAACCGGGGACCACCGGGGAGCTGTTTTTT. The encoded protein is CASSQEPGTTGELFF.

This rearrangement joins TRBV5-6 to TRBJ2-7, with 10 bases matching TRBD1. Germline CDR1 and CDR2: SGHDT and YYEEEE. The CDR3 has 15 amino acids. Trimming removed 3 bases from V and 6 bases from J; junction bases left unmatched: 9. The CDR3 is CASSSRDRGYSEQYF. DNA of the CDR3: TGTGCCAGCAGCTCCCGGGACAGGGGCTATAGCGAGCAGTACTTC.

As to this clonotype: This may arise from a read error, as a much more abundant clone is one base away. The gene calls are TRBV14 and TRBJ2-7, with 8 bases fitting TRBD1. Per the germline V gene, CDR1 is SGHDN and CDR2 is FVKESK. The V segment lost 4 bases and the J segment 3 bases; nucleotides outside the gene matches: 5. The CDR3 is 14 residues long. Here the CDR3 DNA reads TGTGCCAGCAGCCTCCGACAGGGGTACTACGAGCAGTACTTC. Protein product: CASSLRQGYYEQYF.

This clonotype was seen at least ten times. The CDR3 loop is CASTDLLAGVGTDTQYF. CDR3 bases: TGTGCCAGCACCGACCTTCTAGCGGGAGTCGGGACAGATACGCAGTATTTT. The rearrangement joins TRBV11-2 to TRBJ2-3; 10 nucleotides agree with TRBD2. Per the germline V gene, CDR1 is SGHAT and CDR2 is FQNNGV. The ends lost 7 bases at V and 3 bases at J; junction bases unmatched: 13. There are 17 residues in the CDR3.

The genes are TRBV4-1 and TRBJ2-1, with 7 bases fitting TRBD1. The CDR3 loop spans 13 amino acids. After removal of 5 bases from V and 5 bases from J, the junction contained 3 bases not matched to a gene. The germline CDR1 and CDR2 sequences are MGHRA and YSYEKL. CDR3 protein: CASSWDSNNEQFF. The DNA of the CDR3 is TGCGCCAGCAGCTGGGACAGCAACAATGAGCAGTTCTTC.

This clonotype was observed at least ten times. CDR3 nucleotides: TGCAGCGTTGGACCCGAGGGGAACGAGCAGTACTTC. This gives the protein CSVGPEGNEQYF. This chain links TRBV29-1 with TRBJ2-7; the D gene could be TRBD1 or TRBD2 (5 bases each). The V and J ends lost 4 bases and 5 bases respectively, with 12 bases between them. This CDR3 is built from 12 residues. Germline CDR1 SQVTM, CDR2 ANQGSEA.

This clonotype was detected many times. The chain employs TRBV20-1 and TRBJ2-2; D uncertain. Trimming took 0 bases from V and 3 from J, leaving 11 bases between them. Looked up from germline, CDR1 is DFQATT and CDR2 is SNEGSKA (reference sequence). The CDR3 has 15 amino acids. The CDR3: CSARDAAAHTGELFF. The CDR3 DNA sequence: TGCAGTGCTAGAGATGCGGCGGCTCACACCGGGGAGCTGTTTTTT.

This clonotype was detected many times. The V gene is TRBV11-1, the J gene TRBJ2-7; TRBD2 matches 7 bases. CDR3 length: 13 amino acids. CDR1 is SGHAT and CDR2 is FQDESV in the germline V gene (reference sequence). Trimming at V came to 6 bases and at J to 4 bases, leaving 6 bases not matched to a gene. CDR3 region: CASRAGATYEQYF. In DNA form, the CDR3 reads TGTGCCAGCAGGGCGGGAGCGACTTACGAGCAGTACTTC. The variable domain in full, completed from reference TRBV11-1 and TRBJ2-7, reads EAEVAQSPRYKITEKSQAVAFWCDPISGHATLYWYRQILGQGPELLVQFQDESVVDDSQLPKDRFSAERLKGVDSTLKIQPAELGDSAMYLCASRAGATYEQYFGPGTRLTVT.

Details on this clonotype: This could be a read error, since a much larger clone is one nucleotide away. V and J are TRBV20-1 and TRBJ2-7; tentatively, D is TRBD2 (6 bases). Germline CDR1 and CDR2: DFQATT and SNEGSKA (reference sequence). The length of the CDR3 is 15 residues. Here the CDR3 DNA reads TGCAGTGCTAGAGGTTTAGCGGTTAATTCCTACGAGCAGCACTTC. This sequence encodes CSARGLAVNSYEQHF.